This TCR beta chain was profiled in a study of CD4 T cells in relation to SARS-CoV-2 and coronaviruses. Study details: The restricting HLA molecule for shared crossreactive spike epitopes was mapped. Study-wide results and caveats: SARS-CoV-2-driven expansion was significantly weaker in crossreactive than monoreactive clones. Pre-pandemic and post-infection samples never came from the same donor.

The method was immunoSEQ multiplex PCR; TCRdb's version includes in-frame clones alone and lacks a portion of them. This table has more than 55,000 clones, around 86% appearing once. As concerns this clone: Its matching antigen is unknown.

CD4+ T cells from unexposed donors were obtained before the COVID-19 pandemic (2011-2018). The receptor was isolated from a human donor in good health. Source material: memory CD4+ T cells from PBMCs.

CDR3 sequence: CASSQGTGAPTDTQYF. The CDR3 nucleotides are TGTGCCAGCAGCCAAGGGACAGGGGCCCCCACAGATACGCAGTATTTT. This chain links TRBV3-1 (or the pseudogene TRBV3-2) with TRBJ2-3; 9 bases are shared with TRBD1. Looked up from germline, CDR1 is LGHDT and CDR2 is YNNKEL (reference sequence). The CDR3 totals 16 residues. The V segment lost 1 base and the J segment 2 bases; nucleotides outside the gene matches: 4.